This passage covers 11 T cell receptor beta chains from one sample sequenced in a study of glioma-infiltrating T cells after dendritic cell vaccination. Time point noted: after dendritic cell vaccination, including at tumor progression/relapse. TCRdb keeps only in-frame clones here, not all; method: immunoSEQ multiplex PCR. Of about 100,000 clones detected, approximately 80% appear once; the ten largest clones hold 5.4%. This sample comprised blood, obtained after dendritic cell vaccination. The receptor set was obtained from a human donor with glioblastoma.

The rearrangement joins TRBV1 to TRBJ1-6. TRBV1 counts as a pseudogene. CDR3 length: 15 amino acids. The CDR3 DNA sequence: TGCACCAGTGAGCCGGAGAGCTCCTATAATTCACCCCTCCACTTT. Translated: CTSEPESSYNSPLHF.

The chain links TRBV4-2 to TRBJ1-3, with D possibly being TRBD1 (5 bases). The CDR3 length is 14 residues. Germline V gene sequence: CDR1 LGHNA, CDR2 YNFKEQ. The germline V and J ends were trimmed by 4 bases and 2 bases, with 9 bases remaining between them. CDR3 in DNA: TGTGCCAGCAGCCGTGCAGGGACTGGAAACACCATATATTTT. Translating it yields CASSRAGTGNTIYF.

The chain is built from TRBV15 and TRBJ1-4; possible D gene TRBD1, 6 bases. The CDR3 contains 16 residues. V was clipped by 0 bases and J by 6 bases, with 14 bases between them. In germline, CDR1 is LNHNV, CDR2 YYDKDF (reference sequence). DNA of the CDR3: TGTGCCACCAGCAGAGATGGGGGGGCGTTGGATGAAAAACTGTTTTTT. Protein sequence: CATSRDGGALDEKLFF. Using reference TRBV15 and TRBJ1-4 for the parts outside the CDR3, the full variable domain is DAMVIQNPRYQVTQFGKPVTLSCSQTLNHNVMYWYQQKSSQAPKLLFHYYDKDFNNEADTPDNFQSRRPNTSFCFLDIRSPGLGDTAMYLCATSRDGGALDEKLFFGSGTQLSVL.

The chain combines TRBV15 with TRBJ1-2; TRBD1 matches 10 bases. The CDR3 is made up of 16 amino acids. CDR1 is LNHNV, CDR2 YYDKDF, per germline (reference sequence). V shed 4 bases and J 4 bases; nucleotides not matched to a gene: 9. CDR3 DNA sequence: TGTGCCACCAGCATCATACCGGGACAGGGGCTCTATGGCTACACCTTC. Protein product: CATSIIPGQGLYGYTF.

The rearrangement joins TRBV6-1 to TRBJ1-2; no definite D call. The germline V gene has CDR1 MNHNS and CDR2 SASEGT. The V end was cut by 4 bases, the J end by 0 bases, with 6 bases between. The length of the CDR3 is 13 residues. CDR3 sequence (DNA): TGTGCCAGCAGTGGTACTTCTAACTATGGCTACACCTTC. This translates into CASSGTSNYGYTF.

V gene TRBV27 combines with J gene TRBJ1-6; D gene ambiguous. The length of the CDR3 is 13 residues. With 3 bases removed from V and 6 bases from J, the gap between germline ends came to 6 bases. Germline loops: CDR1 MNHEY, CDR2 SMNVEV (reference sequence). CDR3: CASSFFRNSPLHF. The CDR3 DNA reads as TGTGCCAGCAGTTTCTTCCGTAATTCACCCCTCCACTTT.

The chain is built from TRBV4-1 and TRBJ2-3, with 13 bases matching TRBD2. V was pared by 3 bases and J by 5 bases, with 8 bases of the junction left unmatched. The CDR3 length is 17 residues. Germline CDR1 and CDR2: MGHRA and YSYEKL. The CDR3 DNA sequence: TGCGCCAGCAGCCATGCTGGACTAGCGGGAGTGAAAGATACGCAGTATTTT. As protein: CASSHAGLAGVKDTQYF.

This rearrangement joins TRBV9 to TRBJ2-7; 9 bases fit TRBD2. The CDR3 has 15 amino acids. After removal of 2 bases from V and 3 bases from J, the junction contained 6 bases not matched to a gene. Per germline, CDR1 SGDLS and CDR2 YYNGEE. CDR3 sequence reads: CASSVAAGGYYEQYF. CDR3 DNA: TGTGCCAGCAGCGTCGCAGCGGGGGGATACTACGAGCAGTACTTC. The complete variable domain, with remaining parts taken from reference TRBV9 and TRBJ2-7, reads DSGVTQTPKHLITATGQRVTLRCSPRSGDLSVYWYQQSLDQGLQFLIQYYNGEERAKGNILERFSAQQFPDLHSELNLSSLELGDSALYFCASSVAAGGYYEQYFGPGTRLTVT.

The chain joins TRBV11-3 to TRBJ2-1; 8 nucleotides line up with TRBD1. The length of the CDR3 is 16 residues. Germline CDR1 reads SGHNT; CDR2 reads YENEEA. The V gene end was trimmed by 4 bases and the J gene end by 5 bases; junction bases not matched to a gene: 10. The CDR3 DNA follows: TGTGCCAGCAGCTACCCAGCCGGGACAGGCAACAATGAGCAGTTCTTC. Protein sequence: CASSYPAGTGNNEQFF.

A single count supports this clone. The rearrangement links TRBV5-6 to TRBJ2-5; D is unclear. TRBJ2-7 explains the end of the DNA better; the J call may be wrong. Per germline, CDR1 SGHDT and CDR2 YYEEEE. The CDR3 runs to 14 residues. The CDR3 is CASSFPPSSYEQYF. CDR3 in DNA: TGTGCCAGCAGCTTTCCCCCGAGCTCCTACGAGCAGTACTTC.

The CDR3 nucleotides read TGTGCCAGTACCCTCAGCGGGAGTGGAGAGCAGTACTTC. Translating it yields CASTLSGSGEQYF. The chain uses TRBV19 and TRBJ2-7; 8 bases line up with TRBD2. Germline lookup yields CDR1 LNHDA and CDR2 SQIVND (reference sequence). V lost 7 bases to trimming and J lost 7 bases; unmatched junction nucleotides: 9. CDR3 length: 13 residues.